This is a list of T cell receptor beta chains from one sample in a study of blood T cell repertoires in COVID-19. Clones were sequenced by immunoSEQ multiplex PCR, and TCRdb holds only the in-frame ones, with some missing. The sample holds about 240,000 clones; approximately 86% are singletons and the top ten take roughly 6.4%. Sequenced material: peripheral blood. The source is a woman in her fifties or sixties with active or convalescent COVID-19. Both conserved end residues are part of each CDR3. The order of the fields is D gene, J gene, V gene, clone size, CDR3 protein, CDR3 DNA. A D gene is named only where the DNA matches it firmly. Clone size is not always given. Where it is, it says once, few, many or a class for expanded clones.

d_gene: TRBD1; j_gene: TRBJ1-2; v_gene: TRBV2; abundance: -; CDR3aa: CASSEDRDYGYTF; CDR3nt: TGTGCCAGCAGCGAAGACAGGGACTATGGCTACACCTTC
d_gene: TRBD1; j_gene: TRBJ1-2; v_gene: TRBV9; abundance: few; CDR3aa: CASSGQGEGGYTF; CDR3nt: TGTGCCAGCAGCGGACAGGGGGAAGGTGGCTACACCTTC
d_gene: -; j_gene: TRBJ1-2; v_gene: TRBV5-1; abundance: -; CDR3aa: CASSQGNYGYTF; CDR3nt: TGCGCCAGCTCCCAGGGGAACTATGGCTACACCTTC
d_gene: TRBD2; j_gene: TRBJ2-3; v_gene: TRBV20-1; abundance: -; CDR3aa: CSASSGGGPDTQYF; CDR3nt: TGCAGTGCTAGTAGCGGGGGGGGGCCAGATACGCAGTATTTT
d_gene: TRBD2; j_gene: TRBJ2-7; v_gene: TRBV30; abundance: -; CDR3aa: CAWSSGVSYEQYF; CDR3nt: TGTGCCTGGTCTAGCGGGGTATCCTACGAGCAGTACTTC
d_gene: -; j_gene: TRBJ1-2; v_gene: TRBV7-2; abundance: -; CDR3aa: CASSLNREGGYTF; CDR3nt: TGTGCCAGCAGCTTAAACAGGGAGGGCGGCTACACCTTC
d_gene: -; j_gene: TRBJ2-5; v_gene: TRBV15; abundance: once; CDR3aa: CATSRDGRETQYF; CDR3nt: TGTGCCACCAGCAGAGACGGGAGAGAGACCCAGTACTTC
d_gene: -; j_gene: TRBJ1-3; v_gene: TRBV28; abundance: -; CDR3aa: CASRDSSGNTIYF; CDR3nt: TGTGCCAGCAGGGACAGCTCTGGAAACACCATATATTTT
d_gene: -; j_gene: TRBJ1-2; v_gene: TRBV28; abundance: -; CDR3aa: CASSPLDAGLWDGYTF; CDR3nt: TGTGCCAGCAGCCCATTGGACGCGGGTTTATGGGATGGCTACACCTTC
d_gene: -; j_gene: TRBJ2-3; v_gene: TRBV28; abundance: -; CDR3aa: CASIPTDHTDTQYF; CDR3nt: TGTGCCAGCATCCCGACAGACCACACAGATACGCAGTATTTT
d_gene: -; j_gene: TRBJ2-2; v_gene: TRBV2; abundance: once; CDR3aa: CASQTQRVFGELFF; CDR3nt: TGTGCCAGTCAAACGCAGCGGGTCTTCGGGGAGCTGTTTTTT
d_gene: TRBD2; j_gene: TRBJ2-5; v_gene: TRBV30; abundance: -; CDR3aa: CAWSSGIRETQYF; CDR3nt: TGTGCCTGGAGTAGCGGGATTAGGGAGACCCAGTACTTC
d_gene: TRBD1; j_gene: TRBJ1-6; v_gene: TRBV7-8; abundance: few; CDR3aa: CASSPGTGLYSPLHF; CDR3nt: TGTGCCAGCAGCCCTGGGACAGGGTTATATTCACCCCTCCACTTT
d_gene: -; j_gene: TRBJ2-2; v_gene: TRBV3-1/TRBV3-2; abundance: -; CDR3aa: CASSHLRLPGGELFF; CDR3nt: TGTGCCAGCAGCCACCTCAGACTGCCGGGGGGGGAGCTGTTTTTT
d_gene: -; j_gene: TRBJ2-3; v_gene: TRBV2; abundance: -; CDR3aa: CASSEQYTQYF; CDR3nt: TGTGCCAGCAGTGAACAATATACGCAGTATTTT
d_gene: -; j_gene: TRBJ1-2; v_gene: TRBV12-3/TRBV12-4; abundance: -; CDR3aa: CASSAGNHYGYTF; CDR3nt: TGTGCCAGCAGTGCAGGGAACCACTATGGCTACACCTTC
d_gene: -; j_gene: TRBJ1-1; v_gene: TRBV11-3; abundance: -; CDR3aa: CASSSMDWANTEAFF; CDR3nt: TGTGCCAGCAGCTCCATGGACTGGGCGAACACTGAAGCTTTCTTT
d_gene: TRBD2; j_gene: TRBJ2-5; v_gene: TRBV6-5; abundance: -; CDR3aa: CASTPVGGKETQYF; CDR3nt: TGTGCCAGCACCCCCGTGGGGGGGAAAGAGACCCAGTACTTC
d_gene: -; j_gene: TRBJ2-2; v_gene: TRBV19; abundance: -; CDR3aa: CASTQGWTGELFF; CDR3nt: TGTGCCAGTACCCAGGGGTGGACCGGGGAGCTGTTTTTT
d_gene: -; j_gene: TRBJ2-1; v_gene: TRBV7-2; abundance: -; CDR3aa: CASSPDGRNEQFF; CDR3nt: TGTGCCAGCAGCCCCGATGGGAGGAATGAGCAGTTCTTC
d_gene: TRBD1; j_gene: TRBJ2-1; v_gene: TRBV9; abundance: -; CDR3aa: CASSRSRDREIYNEQFF; CDR3nt: TGTGCCAGCAGTAGAAGCCGGGACAGGGAGATATACAATGAGCAGTTCTTC
d_gene: TRBD2; j_gene: TRBJ2-5; v_gene: TRBV5-4; abundance: -; CDR3aa: CASSVRLAGVSLAETQYF; CDR3nt: TGTGCCAGCAGCGTGCGACTAGCGGGAGTTTCTCTAGCAGAGACCCAGTACTTC
d_gene: -; j_gene: TRBJ1-2; v_gene: TRBV7-9; abundance: -; CDR3aa: CASSLVTGDGYTF; CDR3nt: TGTGCCAGCAGCTTAGTAACCGGGGATGGCTACACCTTC
d_gene: TRBD1; j_gene: TRBJ1-3; v_gene: TRBV5-1; abundance: -; CDR3aa: CASSAGDRDGNTIYF; CDR3nt: TGCGCCAGCAGCGCGGGGGACAGGGATGGAAACACCATATATTTT
d_gene: TRBD2; j_gene: TRBJ2-7; v_gene: TRBV6-2/TRBV6-3; abundance: -; CDR3aa: CASSYSGRERNEQYF; CDR3nt: TGTGCCAGCAGTTACTCGGGGCGGGAGCGGAACGAGCAGTACTTC
d_gene: -; j_gene: TRBJ2-1; v_gene: TRBV7-9; abundance: -; CDR3aa: CASSLVGDYNEQFF; CDR3nt: TGTGCCAGCAGCTTAGTCGGAGACTACAATGAGCAGTTCTTC
d_gene: -; j_gene: TRBJ2-5; v_gene: TRBV19; abundance: -; CDR3aa: CASSGGTPLETQYF; CDR3nt: TGTGCCAGTAGTGGGGGGACGCCGCTGGAGACCCAGTACTTC
d_gene: -; j_gene: TRBJ2-5; v_gene: TRBV11-2; abundance: -; CDR3aa: CASSLDRVQETQYF; CDR3nt: TGTGCCAGCAGCTTAGACAGGGTCCAAGAGACCCAGTACTTC
d_gene: -; j_gene: TRBJ1-1; v_gene: TRBV6-5; abundance: -; CDR3aa: CASEERGSDQAFF; CDR3nt: TGTGCCAGCGAGGAGCGGGGATCCGACCAAGCTTTCTTT
d_gene: TRBD2; j_gene: TRBJ2-7; v_gene: TRBV7-2; abundance: -; CDR3aa: CASSLAGIGTTIVYEQYF; CDR3nt: TGTGCCAGCAGCTTAGCGGGTATTGGGACTACCATCGTCTACGAGCAGTACTTC
d_gene: TRBD2; j_gene: TRBJ2-3; v_gene: TRBV7-3; abundance: once; CDR3aa: CASSLSVAGAGTDTQYF; CDR3nt: TGTGCCAGCAGCTTATCGGTAGCGGGAGCCGGAACAGATACGCAGTATTTT
d_gene: TRBD2; j_gene: TRBJ2-2; v_gene: TRBV6-6; abundance: -; CDR3aa: CASSYSGLRGTGELFF; CDR3nt: TGTGCCAGCAGTTACTCGGGGTTGCGGGGGACCGGGGAGCTGTTTTTT
d_gene: -; j_gene: TRBJ1-4; v_gene: TRBV27; abundance: -; CDR3aa: CASSLGGLEEKLFF; CDR3nt: TGTGCCAGCAGTTTGGGAGGTCTAGAGGAAAAACTGTTTTTT
d_gene: -; j_gene: TRBJ1-2; v_gene: TRBV9; abundance: -; CDR3aa: CASGQNYGYTF; CDR3nt: TGTGCCAGCGGACAGAACTATGGCTACACCTTC
d_gene: -; j_gene: TRBJ1-2; v_gene: TRBV7-9; abundance: once; CDR3aa: CASSLAELNGYTF; CDR3nt: TGTGCCAGCAGCTTAGCGGAGTTAAATGGCTACACCTTC
d_gene: -; j_gene: TRBJ1-5; v_gene: TRBV19; abundance: once; CDR3aa: CASSNILTGLYSNQPQHF; CDR3nt: TGTGCCAGTAGTAATATCCTGACAGGACTTTATAGCAATCAGCCCCAGCATTTT
d_gene: -; j_gene: TRBJ1-5; v_gene: TRBV18; abundance: few; CDR3aa: CASSRGNNQPQHF; CDR3nt: TGTGCCAGCTCGCGAGGAAACAATCAGCCCCAGCATTTT
d_gene: -; j_gene: TRBJ2-5; v_gene: TRBV7-9; abundance: -; CDR3aa: CASSLFRETQYF; CDR3nt: TGTGCCAGCAGCTTGTTTCGGGAGACCCAGTACTTC
d_gene: -; j_gene: TRBJ1-2; v_gene: TRBV6-1; abundance: -; CDR3aa: CASSEHRPEGYGYTF; CDR3nt: TGTGCCAGCAGTGAACACCGACCGGAGGGCTATGGCTACACCTTC
d_gene: -; j_gene: TRBJ2-3; v_gene: TRBV6-5; abundance: -; CDR3aa: CASSPRPTTGLLYF; CDR3nt: TGTGCCAGCAGTCCCCGACCGACAACCGGACTGCTGTATTTT
d_gene: TRBD2; j_gene: TRBJ2-3; v_gene: TRBV3-1/TRBV3-2; abundance: once; CDR3aa: CASTVGGQGSTDTQYF; CDR3nt: TGTGCCAGCACCGTGGGAGGGCAGGGAAGCACAGATACGCAGTATTTT
d_gene: TRBD2; j_gene: TRBJ2-7; v_gene: TRBV5-1; abundance: -; CDR3aa: CASSSGEGRYEQYF; CDR3nt: TGCGCCAGCAGCTCCGGGGAGGGCCGCTACGAGCAGTACTTC
d_gene: TRBD1; j_gene: TRBJ1-5; v_gene: TRBV2; abundance: -; CDR3aa: CASSSPDRGNQPQHF; CDR3nt: TGTGCCAGTAGTTCCCCGGACAGGGGGAATCAGCCCCAGCATTTT
d_gene: TRBD2; j_gene: TRBJ2-3; v_gene: TRBV3-1/TRBV3-2; abundance: -; CDR3aa: CASSLLLTSGSTDTQYF; CDR3nt: TGTGCCAGCAGCCTTCTCTTGACTAGCGGGAGCACAGATACGCAGTATTTT
d_gene: TRBD2; j_gene: TRBJ2-1; v_gene: TRBV11-3; abundance: -; CDR3aa: CASSPLADNYNEQFF; CDR3nt: TGTGCCAGCAGCCCACTAGCGGATAACTACAATGAGCAGTTCTTC
d_gene: -; j_gene: TRBJ1-3; v_gene: TRBV9; abundance: -; CDR3aa: CASSPRTVSGNTIYF; CDR3nt: TGTGCCAGCAGCCCCCGGACAGTCTCTGGAAACACCATATATTTT
d_gene: TRBD1; j_gene: TRBJ1-1; v_gene: TRBV5-1; abundance: -; CDR3aa: CASSYRDSSLNTEAFF; CDR3nt: TGCGCCAGCAGCTACCGGGACAGTAGCTTGAACACTGAAGCTTTCTTT
d_gene: -; j_gene: TRBJ1-2; v_gene: TRBV5-1; abundance: -; CDR3aa: CASSSGQRANYGYTF; CDR3nt: TGCGCCAGCAGCTCAGGACAGAGAGCTAACTATGGCTACACCTTC
d_gene: -; j_gene: TRBJ1-4; v_gene: TRBV4-1; abundance: -; CDR3aa: CASSHQTGHATNEKLFF; CDR3nt: TGCGCCAGCAGCCACCAGACAGGTCACGCAACTAATGAAAAACTGTTTTTT
d_gene: TRBD1; j_gene: TRBJ1-1; v_gene: TRBV27; abundance: once; CDR3aa: CASGQVKTEAFF; CDR3nt: TGTGCCAGCGGACAGGTGAAGACTGAAGCTTTCTTT
d_gene: TRBD2; j_gene: TRBJ2-5; v_gene: TRBV7-9; abundance: -; CDR3aa: CASSPTSGARKTETQYF; CDR3nt: TGTGCCAGCAGTCCAACTAGCGGCGCGCGGAAGACGGAGACCCAGTACTTC
d_gene: -; j_gene: TRBJ2-6; v_gene: TRBV6-6; abundance: -; CDR3aa: CASSSSSSGANVLTF; CDR3nt: TGTGCCAGCAGTTCCTCCAGTTCTGGGGCCAACGTCCTGACTTTC
d_gene: -; j_gene: TRBJ1-1; v_gene: TRBV19; abundance: -; CDR3aa: CASSSPEAGQTEAFF; CDR3nt: TGTGCCAGTAGTTCGCCTGAGGCAGGGCAAACTGAAGCTTTCTTT